This record looks at one TCR beta chain sequence and its context. This entry belongs to a study of T cells in Graves' hyperthyroidism and ophthalmopathy. There were TCR beta CDR3 regions amplified from RNA transcripts. HTBI primers drove first-round RT-PCR of the TCR CDR3. TCRdb re-derived calls from the multiplex PCR reads in MiXCR, one entry per CDR3 protein. This table has about 640,000 distinct CDR3 sequences, less than 25% appearing once. Trimming at V came to 4 bases and at J to 2 bases, leaving 4 bases not matched to a gene. Germline V lookup: CDR1 SGHVS, CDR2 FQNEAQ. The CDR3 spans 15 residues.

This chain uses TRBV7-8 with TRBJ2-3, with 9 positions matching TRBD2. This TCR was recovered from a man under 40 with Graves' ophthalmopathy. The sample consisted of blood. The CDR3 is CASSSTSGITDTQYF. Here the CDR3 DNA reads TGTGCCAGCAGCTCGACTAGCGGTATCACAGATACGCAGTATTTT.